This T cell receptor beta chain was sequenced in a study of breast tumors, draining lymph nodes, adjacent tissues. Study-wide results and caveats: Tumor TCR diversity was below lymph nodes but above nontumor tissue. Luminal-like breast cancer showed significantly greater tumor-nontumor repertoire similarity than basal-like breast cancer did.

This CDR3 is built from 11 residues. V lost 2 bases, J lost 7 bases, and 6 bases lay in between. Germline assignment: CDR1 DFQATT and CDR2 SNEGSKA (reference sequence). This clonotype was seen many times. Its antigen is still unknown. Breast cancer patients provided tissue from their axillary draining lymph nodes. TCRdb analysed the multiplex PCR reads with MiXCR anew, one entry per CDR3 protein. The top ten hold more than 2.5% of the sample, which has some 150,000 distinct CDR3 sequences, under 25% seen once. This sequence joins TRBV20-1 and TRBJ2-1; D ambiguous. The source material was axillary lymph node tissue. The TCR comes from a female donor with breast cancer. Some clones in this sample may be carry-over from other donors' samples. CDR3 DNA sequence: TGCAGTGCTAGAAAGAATAATGAGCAGTTCTTC. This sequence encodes CSARKNNEQFF.